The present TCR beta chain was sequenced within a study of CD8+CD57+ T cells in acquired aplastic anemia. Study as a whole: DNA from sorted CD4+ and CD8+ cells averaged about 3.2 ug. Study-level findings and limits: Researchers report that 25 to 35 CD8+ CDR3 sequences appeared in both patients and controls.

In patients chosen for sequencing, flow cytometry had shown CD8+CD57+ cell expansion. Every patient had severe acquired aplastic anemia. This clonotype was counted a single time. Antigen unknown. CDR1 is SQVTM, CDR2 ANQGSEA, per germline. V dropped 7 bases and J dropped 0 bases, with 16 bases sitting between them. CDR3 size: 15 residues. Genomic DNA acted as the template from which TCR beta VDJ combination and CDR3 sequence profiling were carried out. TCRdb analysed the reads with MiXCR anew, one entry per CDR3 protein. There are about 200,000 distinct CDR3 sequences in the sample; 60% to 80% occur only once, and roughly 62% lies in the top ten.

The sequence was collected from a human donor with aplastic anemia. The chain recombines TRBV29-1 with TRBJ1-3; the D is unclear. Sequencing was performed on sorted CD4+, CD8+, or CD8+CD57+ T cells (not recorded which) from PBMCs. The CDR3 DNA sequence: TGCAGCGCCTCGTCTACGGCTGTCTCTGGAAACACCATATATTTT. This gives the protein CSASSTAVSGNTIYF.